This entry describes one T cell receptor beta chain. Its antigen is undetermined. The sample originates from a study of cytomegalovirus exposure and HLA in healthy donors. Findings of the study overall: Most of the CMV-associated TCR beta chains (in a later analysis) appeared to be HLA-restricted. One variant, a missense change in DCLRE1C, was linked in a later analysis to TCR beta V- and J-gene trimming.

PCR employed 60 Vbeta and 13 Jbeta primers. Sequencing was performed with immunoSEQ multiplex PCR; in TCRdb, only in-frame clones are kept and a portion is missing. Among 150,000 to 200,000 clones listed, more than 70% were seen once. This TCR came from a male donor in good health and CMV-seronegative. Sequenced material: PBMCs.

CDR3 loop: CASSIFAAGGGEQYF. In nucleotides, the CDR3 is TGTGCCAGTAGTATCTTCGCAGCGGGGGGTGGTGAGCAGTACTTC. The gene calls are TRBV19 and TRBJ2-7; 9 nucleotides line up with TRBD2. Germline V gene lookup returns CDR1 LNHDA and CDR2 SQIVND (reference sequence). The CDR3 runs 15 residues. Trimming removed 3 bases from V and 7 bases from J; junction bases left unmatched: 10.